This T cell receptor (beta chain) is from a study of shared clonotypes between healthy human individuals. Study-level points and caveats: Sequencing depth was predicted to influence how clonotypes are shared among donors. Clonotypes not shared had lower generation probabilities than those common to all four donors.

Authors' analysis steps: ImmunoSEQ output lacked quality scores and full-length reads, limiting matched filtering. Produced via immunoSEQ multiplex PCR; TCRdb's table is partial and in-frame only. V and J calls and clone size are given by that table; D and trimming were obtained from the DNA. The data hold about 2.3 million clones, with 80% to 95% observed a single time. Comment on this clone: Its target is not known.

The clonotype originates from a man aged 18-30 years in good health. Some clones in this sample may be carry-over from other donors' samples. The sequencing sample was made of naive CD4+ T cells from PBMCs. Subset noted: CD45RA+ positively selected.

The CDR3 spells CASSPALEGTEAFF. The CDR3 nucleotides read TGTGCCAGCAGCCCGGCCCTCGAGGGTACTGAAGCTTTCTTT. The chain has TRBV5-6 and TRBJ1-1; D is undetermined. Trimming shortened V by 4 bases and J by 5 bases, and 15 bases separated the two germline ends. Germline V gene data show CDR1 as SGHDT and CDR2 as YYEEEE. This CDR3 contains 14 residues.